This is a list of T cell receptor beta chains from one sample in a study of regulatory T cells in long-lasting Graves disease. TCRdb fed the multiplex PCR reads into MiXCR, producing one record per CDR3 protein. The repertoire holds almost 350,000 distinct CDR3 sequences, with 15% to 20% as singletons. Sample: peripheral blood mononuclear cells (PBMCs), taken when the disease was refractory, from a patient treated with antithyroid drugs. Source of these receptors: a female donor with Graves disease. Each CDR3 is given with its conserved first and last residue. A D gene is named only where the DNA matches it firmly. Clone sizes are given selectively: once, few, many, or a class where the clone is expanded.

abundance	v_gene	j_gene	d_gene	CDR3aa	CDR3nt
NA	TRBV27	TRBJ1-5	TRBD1	CANRGTEINQPQHF	TGTGCCAACAGGGGGACAGAGATCAATCAGCCCCAGCATTTT
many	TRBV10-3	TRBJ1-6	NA	CAISESGHLIRAPHF	TGTGCCATCAGTGAGTCAGGACATCTAATTCGGGCCCCCCACTTT
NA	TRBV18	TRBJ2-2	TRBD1	CASSPGTAIFTGELFF	TGTGCCAGCTCACCCGGGACAGCAATTTTCACCGGGGAGCTGTTTTTT
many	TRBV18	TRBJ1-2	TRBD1	CASSRDRGDGYTF	TGTGCCAGCAGCCGGGACAGGGGTGACGGCTACACCTTC
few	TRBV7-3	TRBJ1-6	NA	CASSYLQDNSPLHF	TGTGCCAGCAGCTATCTCCAAGATAATTCACCCCTCCACTTT
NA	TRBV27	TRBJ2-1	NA	CASSSPLWSSNEQFF	TGTGCCAGCAGTTCCCCACTGTGGTCATCCAATGAGCAGTTCTTC
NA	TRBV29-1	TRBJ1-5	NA	CGVGQGRQPQHF	TGCGGCGTTGGTCAGGGGCGTCAGCCCCAGCATTTT
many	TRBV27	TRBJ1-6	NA	CASSQSRGYVDSPLHF	TGTGCCAGCAGTCAATCCCGGGGGTACGTGGATTCACCCCTCCACTTT
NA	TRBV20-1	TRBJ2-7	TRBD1	CSARFPGTGISYEQYF	TGCAGTGCTAGATTCCCCGGGACAGGGATCTCCTACGAGCAGTACTTC
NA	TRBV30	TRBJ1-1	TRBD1	CAWGTVNTEAFF	TGTGCCTGGGGGACAGTGAACACTGAAGCTTTCTTT
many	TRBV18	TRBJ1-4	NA	CASSSTDGGEKLFF	TGTGCCAGCTCATCTACGGACGGGGGCGAAAAACTGTTTTTT
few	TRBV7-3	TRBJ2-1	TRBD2	CASSLVWTSEYNEQFF	TGTGCCAGCAGCTTAGTCTGGACTAGCGAGTACAATGAGCAGTTCTTC
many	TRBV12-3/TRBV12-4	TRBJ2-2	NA	CASSLEWYGTTNTGELFF	TGTGCCAGCAGTTTAGAGTGGTATGGGACCACGAACACCGGGGAGCTGTTTTTT
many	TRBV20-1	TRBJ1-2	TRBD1	CSASDRGNYGYTF	TGCAGTGCTAGCGACAGGGGAAACTATGGCTACACCTTC
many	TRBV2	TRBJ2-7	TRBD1	CASSEARAGTGRYEQYF	TGTGCCAGCAGTGAAGCGAGGGCAGGGACAGGGAGGTACGAGCAGTACTTC
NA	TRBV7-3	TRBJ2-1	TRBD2	CASSSGTSGNLRKFF	TGTGCCAGCAGCAGTGGGACTAGCGGGAACCTTCGCAAGTTCTTC
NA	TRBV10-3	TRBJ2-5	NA	CAISPRGETQYF	TGTGCCATTTCACCTAGAGGGGAGACCCAGTACTTC
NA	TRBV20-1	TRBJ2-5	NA	CSASTWKRQETQYF	TGCAGTGCGTCCACTTGGAAAAGGCAAGAGACCCAGTACTTC
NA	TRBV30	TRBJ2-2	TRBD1	CAWSGDRFTGELFF	TGTGCCTGGAGTGGGGACAGATTCACCGGGGAGCTGTTTTTT
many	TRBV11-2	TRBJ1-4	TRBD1	CASRHRGHGEKLFF	TGTGCCAGCAGGCATAGGGGGCACGGAGAAAAGCTGTTTTTT
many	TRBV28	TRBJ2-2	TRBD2	CASTQWSPLAGVGGELFF	TGTGCCAGCACCCAATGGAGTCCGCTAGCGGGAGTAGGCGGGGAGCTGTTTTTT
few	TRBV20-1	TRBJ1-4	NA	CSARKGEKLFF	TGCAGTGCTAGGAAGGGTGAAAAACTGTTTTTT
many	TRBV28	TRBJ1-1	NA	CASSSQSRTRSYEAFF	TGTGCCAGCAGTTCTCAAAGTCGGACCAGGAGTTATGAAGCTTTCTTT
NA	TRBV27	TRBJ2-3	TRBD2	CASSSLGLVEGTDTQYF	TGTGCCAGCAGTTCCCTCGGACTAGTAGAGGGCACAGATACGCAGTATTTT
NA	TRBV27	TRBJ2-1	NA	CASSLSEYNEQFF	TGTGCCAGCAGTTTATCGGAATACAATGAGCAGTTCTTC
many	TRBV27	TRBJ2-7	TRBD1	CASSLSGTGVGSYEQYF	TGTGCCAGCAGTTTATCGGGGACAGGGGTTGGCTCCTACGAGCAGTACTTC
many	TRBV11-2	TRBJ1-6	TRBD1	CASSFDQGAPLHF	TGTGCCAGCAGCTTCGATCAGGGGGCACCCCTCCACTTT
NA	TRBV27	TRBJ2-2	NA	CASSSPGPSTGELFF	TGTGCCAGCAGTTCCCCGGGGCCGAGCACTGGGGAGCTGTTTTTT
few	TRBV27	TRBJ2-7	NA	CASSFRGQGYEQYF	TGTGCCAGCAGTTTTCGGGGCCAGGGCTACGAGCAGTACTTC
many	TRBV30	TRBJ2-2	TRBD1	CACRDRGNAGELFF	TGTGCCTGCCGGGACAGGGGTAACGCCGGGGAGCTGTTTTTT
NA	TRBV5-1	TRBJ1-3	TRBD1	CASRLYAGTGGSNTIYF	TGCGCCAGCAGGTTATACGCCGGGACAGGGGGCTCAAACACCATATATTTT
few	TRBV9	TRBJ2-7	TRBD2	CASSVDGRAFREQYF	TGTGCCAGCAGCGTAGACGGGAGGGCCTTTCGCGAGCAGTACTTC
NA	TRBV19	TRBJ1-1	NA	CASSMSDTLNTEAFF	TGTGCCAGTAGTATGTCAGATACACTGAACACTGAAGCTTTCTTT
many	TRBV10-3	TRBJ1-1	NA	CATRRGDTEAFF	TGTGCCACGAGAAGAGGAGACACTGAAGCTTTCTTT
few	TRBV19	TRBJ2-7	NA	CASSIAAMRGYEQYF	TGTGCCAGTAGTATAGCCGCAATGAGGGGCTACGAGCAGTACTTC
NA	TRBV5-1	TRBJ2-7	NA	CASSLGEAATTEQYF	TGCGCCAGCAGTCTCGGGGAAGCGGCTACGACCGAGCAGTACTTC
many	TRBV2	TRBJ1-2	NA	CASSPGNYGYTF	TGTGCCAGCAGTCCAGGGAACTATGGCTACACCTTC
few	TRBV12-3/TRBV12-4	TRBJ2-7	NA	CASSSPGSGAYEQYF	TGTGCCAGCAGTTCCCCGGGTTCCGGAGCCTACGAGCAGTACTTC
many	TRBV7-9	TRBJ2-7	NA	CASSLAGQANYEQYF	TGTGCCAGCAGCTTAGCGGGGCAGGCCAACTACGAGCAGTACTTC
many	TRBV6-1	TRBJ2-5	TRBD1	CASSNRQGAETQYF	TGTGCCAGCAGCAATCGACAGGGCGCCGAGACCCAGTACTTC
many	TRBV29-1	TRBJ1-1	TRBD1	CSVSRDRGRAAFF	TGCAGCGTCAGCCGGGACAGGGGGCGCGCAGCTTTCTTT
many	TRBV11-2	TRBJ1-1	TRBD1	CASSFGQEPFF	TGTGCCAGCAGCTTTGGACAGGAGCCCTTCTTT
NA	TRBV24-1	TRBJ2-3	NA	CATSDTLGDTQYF	TGTGCCACCAGTGACACTCTGGGGGATACGCAGTATTTT
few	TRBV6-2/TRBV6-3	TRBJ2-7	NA	CASRPSGYEQYF	TGTGCCAGCCGTCCGAGCGGATACGAGCAGTACTTC
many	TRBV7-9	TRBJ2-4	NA	CASSLEGTDKNIQYF	TGTGCCAGCAGCTTAGAGGGGACGGACAAAAACATTCAGTACTTC
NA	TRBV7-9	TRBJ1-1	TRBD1	CASGQGQGKTEAFF	TGTGCCAGCGGCCAGGGACAGGGAAAAACTGAAGCTTTCTTT
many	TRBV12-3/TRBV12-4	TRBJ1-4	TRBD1	CASSLLPGQTNEKLFF	TGTGCCAGCAGCCTTCTACCGGGACAGACGAATGAAAAACTGTTTTTT
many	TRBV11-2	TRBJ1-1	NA	CASSLVDTNTEAFF	TGTGCCAGCAGCTTAGTGGACACGAACACTGAAGCTTTCTTT
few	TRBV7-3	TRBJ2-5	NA	CASSQLGGAPEGTQYF	TGTGCCAGCAGCCAATTGGGGGGGGCCCCGGAGGGTACCCAGTACTTC
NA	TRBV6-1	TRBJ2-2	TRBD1	CASRSDRGSTGELFF	TGTGCCAGCAGAAGCGACAGGGGGAGCACCGGGGAGCTGTTTTTT
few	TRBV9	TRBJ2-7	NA	CASSVGWKPYEQYF	TGTGCCAGCAGCGTAGGGTGGAAGCCCTACGAGCAGTACTTC
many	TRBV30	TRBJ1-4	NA	CAWSSSSNEKLFF	TGTGCCTGGAGTAGTAGCAGTAATGAAAAACTGTTTTTT
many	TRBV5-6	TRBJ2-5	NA	CASSLRGGETQYF	TGTGCCAGCAGCTTGAGAGGTGGAGAGACCCAGTACTTC
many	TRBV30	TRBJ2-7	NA	CAWSVGRGYNEQYF	TGTGCCTGGAGTGTGGGAAGGGGGTACAACGAGCAGTACTTC
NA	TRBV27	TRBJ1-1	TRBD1	CASGTGAGASILATEAFF	TGTGCCAGCGGGACAGGGGCTGGGGCCAGTATCCTAGCCACTGAAGCTTTCTTT
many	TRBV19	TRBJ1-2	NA	CASSQETYYGYTF	TGTGCCAGTAGTCAGGAGACATACTATGGCTACACCTTC
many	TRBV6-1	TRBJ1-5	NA	CASRWVGASNQPQHF	TGTGCCAGCAGATGGGTAGGGGCTTCCAATCAGCCCCAGCATTTT